This T cell receptor (beta chain) comes out of a study of T cell responses to AZD1222 COVID-19 vaccine. Germline CDR1 is LNHDA and CDR2 is SQIVND (reference sequence). This CDR3 comprises 12 residues. Trimming cost V 5 bases and J 3 bases; bases outside gene matches: 0. Sequencing was performed with immunoSEQ multiplex PCR; in TCRdb, only in-frame clones are kept and a portion is missing. The sample lists over 100,000 clones; over 75% were seen once. The sample here was peripheral blood, taken on day 0 of AZD1222 vaccination. This receptor was identified in an adult in good health. This chain uses TRBV19 with TRBJ1-2; 7 bases are shared with TRBD1. In DNA form, the CDR3 reads TGTGCCAGTAGTGGACAGGACTATGGCTACACCTTC. This encodes CASSGQDYGYTF.